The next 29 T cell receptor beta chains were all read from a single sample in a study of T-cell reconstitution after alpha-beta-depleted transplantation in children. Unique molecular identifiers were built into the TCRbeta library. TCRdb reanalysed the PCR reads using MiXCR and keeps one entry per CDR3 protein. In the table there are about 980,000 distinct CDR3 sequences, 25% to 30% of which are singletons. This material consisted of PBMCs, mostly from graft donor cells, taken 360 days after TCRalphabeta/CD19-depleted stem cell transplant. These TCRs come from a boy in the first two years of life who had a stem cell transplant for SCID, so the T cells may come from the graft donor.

CDR3 bases: TGTGCCAGCAGCTCCCACGGACTAGCGGGGGATGAGACCCAGTACTTC. This encodes CASSSHGLAGDETQYF. The chain combines TRBV7-2 with TRBJ2-5; the match to TRBD2 covers 13 bases. Looked up from germline, CDR1 is SGHTA and CDR2 is FQGNSA. After removal of 4 bases from V and 5 bases from J, the junction contained 7 bases not matched to a gene. The CDR3 is made up of 16 amino acids. The full variable domain, rest sourced from reference TRBV7-2 and TRBJ2-5, is GAGVSQSPSNKVTEKGKDVELRCDPISGHTALYWYRQSLGQGLEFLIYFQGNSAPDKSGLPSDRFSAERTGGSVSTLTIQRTQQEDSAVYLCASSSHGLAGDETQYFGPGTRLLVL.

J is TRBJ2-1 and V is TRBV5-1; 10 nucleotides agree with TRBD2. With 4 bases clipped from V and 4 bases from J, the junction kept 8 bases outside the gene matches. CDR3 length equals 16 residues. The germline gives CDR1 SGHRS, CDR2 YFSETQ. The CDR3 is CASSKTSGSVYNEQFF. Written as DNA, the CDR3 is TGCGCCAGCAGCAAGACTAGCGGGTCTGTTTACAATGAGCAGTTCTTC.

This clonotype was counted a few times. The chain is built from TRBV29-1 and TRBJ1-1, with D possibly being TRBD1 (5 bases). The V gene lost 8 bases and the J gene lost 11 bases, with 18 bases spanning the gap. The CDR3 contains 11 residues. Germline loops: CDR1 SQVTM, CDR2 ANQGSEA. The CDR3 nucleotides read TGCAGCAGTTTTGGGGGTGAGGTGGCTTTCTTT. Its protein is CSSFGGEVAFF.

CDR3 protein: CASSASSPSWRFF. The CDR3 coding sequence is TGTGCCAGCAGCGCATCTTCCCCCAGTTGGCGGTTCTTC. This rearrangement joins TRBV9 to TRBJ2-1; D unresolved. The CDR3 spans 13 residues. Trimming took off 3 bases at V and 15 bases at J, with 19 bases between the two ends. Germline CDR1 reads SGDLS; CDR2 reads YYNGEE.

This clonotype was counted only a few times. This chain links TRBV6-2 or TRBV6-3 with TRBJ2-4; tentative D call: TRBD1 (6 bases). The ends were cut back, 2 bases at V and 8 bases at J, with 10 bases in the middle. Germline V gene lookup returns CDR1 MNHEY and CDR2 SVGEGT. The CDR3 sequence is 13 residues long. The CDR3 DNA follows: TGTGCCAGCAGTTACCAGGGGCGGGACATTCAGTACTTC. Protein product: CASSYQGRDIQYF.

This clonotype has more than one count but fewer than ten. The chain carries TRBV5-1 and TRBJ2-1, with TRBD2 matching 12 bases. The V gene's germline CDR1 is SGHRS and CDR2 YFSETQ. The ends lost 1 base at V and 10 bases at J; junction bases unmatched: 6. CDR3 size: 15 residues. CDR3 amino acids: CASSLTSGGPKEQFF. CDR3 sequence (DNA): TGCGCCAGCAGCTTGACTAGCGGGGGGCCCAAGGAGCAGTTCTTC. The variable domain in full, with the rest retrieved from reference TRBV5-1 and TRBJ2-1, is KAGVTQTPRYLIKTRGQQVTLSCSPISGHRSVSWYQQTPGQGLQFLFEYFSETQRNKGNFPGRFSGRQFSNSRSEMNVSTLELGDSALYLCASSLTSGGPKEQFFGPGTRLTVL.

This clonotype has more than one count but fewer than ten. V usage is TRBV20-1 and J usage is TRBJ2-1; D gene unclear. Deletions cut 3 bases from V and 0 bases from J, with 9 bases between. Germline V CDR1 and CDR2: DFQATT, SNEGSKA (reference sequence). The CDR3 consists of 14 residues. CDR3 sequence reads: CSASAESSYNEQFF. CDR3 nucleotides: TGCAGTGCTAGCGCGGAGAGCTCCTACAATGAGCAGTTCTTC.

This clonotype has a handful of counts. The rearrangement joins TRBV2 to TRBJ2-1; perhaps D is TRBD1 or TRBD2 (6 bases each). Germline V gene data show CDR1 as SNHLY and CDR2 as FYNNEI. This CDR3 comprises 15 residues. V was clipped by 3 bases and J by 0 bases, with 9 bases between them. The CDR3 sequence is CASSEEGGSYNEQFF. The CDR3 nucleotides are TGTGCCAGCAGTGAGGAGGGGGGCTCCTACAATGAGCAGTTCTTC.

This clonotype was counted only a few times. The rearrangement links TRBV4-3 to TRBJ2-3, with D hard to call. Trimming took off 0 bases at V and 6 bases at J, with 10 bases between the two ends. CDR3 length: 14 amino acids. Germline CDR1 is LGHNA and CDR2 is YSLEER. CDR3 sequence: CASSQDIQTDTQYF. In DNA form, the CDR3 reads TGCGCCAGCAGCCAAGATATCCAGACCGATACGCAGTATTTT.

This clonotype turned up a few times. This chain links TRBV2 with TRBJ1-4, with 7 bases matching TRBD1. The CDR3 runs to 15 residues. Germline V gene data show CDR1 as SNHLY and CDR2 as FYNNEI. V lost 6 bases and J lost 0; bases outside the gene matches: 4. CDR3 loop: CASRDQGATNEKLFF. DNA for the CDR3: TGTGCCAGCAGGGATCAGGGGGCAACTAATGAAAAACTGTTTTTT.

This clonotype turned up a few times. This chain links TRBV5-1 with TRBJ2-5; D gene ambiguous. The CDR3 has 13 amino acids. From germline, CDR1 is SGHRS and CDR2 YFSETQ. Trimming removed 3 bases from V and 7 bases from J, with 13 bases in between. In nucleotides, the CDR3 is TGCGCCAGCAGCTGGGAACCGTTCGGGACCCAGTACTTC. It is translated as CASSWEPFGTQYF.

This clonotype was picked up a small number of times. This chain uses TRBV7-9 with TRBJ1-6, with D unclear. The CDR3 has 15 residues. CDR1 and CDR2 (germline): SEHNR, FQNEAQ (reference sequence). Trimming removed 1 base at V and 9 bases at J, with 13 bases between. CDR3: CASSLVNSVASPLHF. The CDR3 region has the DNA TGTGCCAGCAGCTTAGTAAACAGCGTAGCTTCACCCCTCCACTTT.

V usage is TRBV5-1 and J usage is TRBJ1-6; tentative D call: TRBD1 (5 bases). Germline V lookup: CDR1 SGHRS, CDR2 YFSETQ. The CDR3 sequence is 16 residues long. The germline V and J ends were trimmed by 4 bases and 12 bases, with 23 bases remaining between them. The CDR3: CASSMVPGSAVKPLHF. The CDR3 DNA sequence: TGCGCCAGCAGCATGGTCCCAGGGTCGGCCGTCAAACCCCTCCACTTT.

This CDR3 reads CATSPMRGAPNEQFF. DNA for the CDR3: TGCGCCACCTCCCCTATGCGGGGGGCCCCCAATGAGCAGTTCTTC. V gene TRBV4-1 combines with J gene TRBJ2-1, with 8 bases aligning to TRBD2. J was trimmed by 6 bases and V by 10 bases; bases with no gene match: 14. Germline lookup yields CDR1 MGHRA and CDR2 YSYEKL. The CDR3 contains 15 residues.

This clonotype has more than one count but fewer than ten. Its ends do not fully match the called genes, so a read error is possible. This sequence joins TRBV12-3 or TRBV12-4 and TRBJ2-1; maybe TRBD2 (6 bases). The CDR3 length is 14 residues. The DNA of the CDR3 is TGTGCCAGCAGTGTAGCCGGGACTCCTGGGAATGCGTTCTTC. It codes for CASSVAGTPGNAFF.

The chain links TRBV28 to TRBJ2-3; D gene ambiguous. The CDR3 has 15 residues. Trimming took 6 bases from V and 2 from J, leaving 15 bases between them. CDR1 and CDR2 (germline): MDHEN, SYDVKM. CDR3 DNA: TGTGCCAGCAGAGAAACCCGGCGGACCACAGATACGCAGTATTTT. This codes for CASRETRRTTDTQYF. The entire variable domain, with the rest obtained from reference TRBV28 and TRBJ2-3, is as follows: DVKVTQSSRYLVKRTGEKVFLECVQDMDHENMFWYRQDPGLGLRLIYFSYDVKMKEKGDIPEGYSVSREKKERFSLILESASTNQTSMYLCASRETRRTTDTQYFGPGTRLTVL.

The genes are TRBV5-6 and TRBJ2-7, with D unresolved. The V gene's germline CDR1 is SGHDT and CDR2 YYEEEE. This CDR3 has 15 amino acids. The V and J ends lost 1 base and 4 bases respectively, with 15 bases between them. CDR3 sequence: CASSLRSFRPYEQYF. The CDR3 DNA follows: TGTGCCAGCAGCTTGCGTTCCTTCCGTCCATACGAGCAGTACTTC.

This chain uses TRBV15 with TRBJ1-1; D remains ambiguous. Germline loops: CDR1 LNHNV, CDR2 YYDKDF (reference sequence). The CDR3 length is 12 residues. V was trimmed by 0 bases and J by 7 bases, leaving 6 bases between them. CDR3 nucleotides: TGTGCCACCAGCAGAGATGGAGGTGAAGCTTTCTTT. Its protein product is CATSRDGGEAFF.

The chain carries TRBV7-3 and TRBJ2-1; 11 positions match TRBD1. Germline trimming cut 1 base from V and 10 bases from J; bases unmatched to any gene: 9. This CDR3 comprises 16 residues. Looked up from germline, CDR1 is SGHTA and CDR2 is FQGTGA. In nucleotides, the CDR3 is TGTGCCAGCAGCTTAAAAGTAGGACAGGGGGCTGGGGAGCAGTTCTTC. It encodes CASSLKVGQGAGEQFF. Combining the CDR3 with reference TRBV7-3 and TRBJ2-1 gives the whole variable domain GAGVSQTPSNKVTEKGKYVELRCDPISGHTALYWYRQSLGQGPEFLIYFQGTGAADDSGLPNDRFFAVRPEGSVSTLKIQRTERGDSAVYLCASSLKVGQGAGEQFFGPGTRLTVL.

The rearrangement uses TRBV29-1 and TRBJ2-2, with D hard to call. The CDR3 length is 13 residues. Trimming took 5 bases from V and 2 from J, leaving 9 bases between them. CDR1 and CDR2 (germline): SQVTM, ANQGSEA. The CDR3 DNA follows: TGCAGCGTTTGCACGGCAAACACCGGGGAGCTGTTTTTT. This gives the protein CSVCTANTGELFF.

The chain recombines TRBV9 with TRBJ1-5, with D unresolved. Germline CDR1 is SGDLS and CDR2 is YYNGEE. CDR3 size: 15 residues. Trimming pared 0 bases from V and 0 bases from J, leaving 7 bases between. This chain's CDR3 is CASSVGPSSNQPQHF. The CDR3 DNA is TGTGCCAGCAGCGTAGGACCCAGTAGCAATCAGCCCCAGCATTTT.

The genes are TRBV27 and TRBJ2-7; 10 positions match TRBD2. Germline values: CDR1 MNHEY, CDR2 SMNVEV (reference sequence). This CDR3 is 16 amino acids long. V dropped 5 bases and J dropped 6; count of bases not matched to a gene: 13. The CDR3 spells CASSPQSGGAYGEQYF. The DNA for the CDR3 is TGTGCCAGCAGTCCCCAGAGCGGGGGGGCCTATGGCGAGCAGTACTTC.

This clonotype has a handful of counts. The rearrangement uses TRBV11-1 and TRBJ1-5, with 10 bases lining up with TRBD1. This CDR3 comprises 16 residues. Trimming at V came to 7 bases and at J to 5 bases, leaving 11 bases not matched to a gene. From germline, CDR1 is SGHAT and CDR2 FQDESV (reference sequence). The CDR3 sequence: CASNLARDRGHQPQHF. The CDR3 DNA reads TGTGCCAGCAACCTAGCCCGGGACAGGGGCCATCAGCCCCAGCATTTT.

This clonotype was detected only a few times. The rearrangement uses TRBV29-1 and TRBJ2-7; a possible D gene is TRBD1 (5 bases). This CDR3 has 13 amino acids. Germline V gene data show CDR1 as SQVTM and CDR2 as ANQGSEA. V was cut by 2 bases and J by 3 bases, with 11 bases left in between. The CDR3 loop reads CSVEQGSNYEQYF. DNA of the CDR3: TGCAGCGTTGAACAGGGTAGTAACTACGAGCAGTACTTC.

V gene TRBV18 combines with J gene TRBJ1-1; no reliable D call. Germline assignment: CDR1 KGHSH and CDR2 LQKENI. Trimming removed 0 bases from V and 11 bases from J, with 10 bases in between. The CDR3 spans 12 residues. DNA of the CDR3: TGTGCCAGCTCACCACCGGGAGGGAGGGCTTTCTTT. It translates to CASSPPGGRAFF.

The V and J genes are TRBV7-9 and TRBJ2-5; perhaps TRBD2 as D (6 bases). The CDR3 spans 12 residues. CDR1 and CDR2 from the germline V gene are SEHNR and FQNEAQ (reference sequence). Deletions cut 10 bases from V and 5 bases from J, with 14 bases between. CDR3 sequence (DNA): TGTGCCACCCAACCTGGGGGGGAGACCCAGTACTTC. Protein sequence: CATQPGGETQYF.

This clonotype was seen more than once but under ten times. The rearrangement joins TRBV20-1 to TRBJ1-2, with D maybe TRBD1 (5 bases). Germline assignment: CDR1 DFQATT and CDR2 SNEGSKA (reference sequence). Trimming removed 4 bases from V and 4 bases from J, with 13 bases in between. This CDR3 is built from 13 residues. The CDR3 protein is CSATLAGSYGYTF. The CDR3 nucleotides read TGCAGTGCTACCCTGGCAGGGAGCTATGGCTACACCTTC.

The CDR3 DNA reads TGCGCCAGCAGCCAGACCCATAGCTCTGGGGCCAACGTCCTGACTTTC. It yields the protein CASSQTHSSGANVLTF. The V gene is TRBV4-1, the J gene TRBJ2-6; D not certain. With 3 bases removed from V and 0 bases from J, the gap between germline ends came to 9 bases. Looked up from germline, CDR1 is MGHRA and CDR2 is YSYEKL. The CDR3 contains 16 residues.

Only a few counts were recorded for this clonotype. CDR3: CASSSNLQGSGSPLHF. In DNA form, the CDR3 reads TGTGCCAGCAGCTCCAACCTACAAGGCTCGGGTTCACCCCTCCACTTT. The chain couples TRBV7-9 to TRBJ1-6; D is ambiguous. Per the germline V gene, CDR1 is SEHNR and CDR2 is FQNEAQ (reference sequence). V was pared by 4 bases and J by 9 bases, with 19 bases between. The CDR3 runs 16 residues.